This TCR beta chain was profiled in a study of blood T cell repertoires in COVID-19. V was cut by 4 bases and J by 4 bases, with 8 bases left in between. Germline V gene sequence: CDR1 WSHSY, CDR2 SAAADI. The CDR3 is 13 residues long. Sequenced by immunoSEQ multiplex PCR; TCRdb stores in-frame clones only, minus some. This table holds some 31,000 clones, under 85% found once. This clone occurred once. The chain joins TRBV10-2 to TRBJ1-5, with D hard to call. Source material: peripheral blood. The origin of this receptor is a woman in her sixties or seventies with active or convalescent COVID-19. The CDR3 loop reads CASSVQFNQPQHF. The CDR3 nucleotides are TGCGCCAGCAGTGTACAGTTTAATCAGCCCCAGCATTTT.